This T cell receptor (beta chain) was identified in a study of Ad26.COV2.S vaccination and SARS-CoV-2 variants. Study background: Of the COV1001 trial arms, the Ad26.COV2.S arm included the donor. The authors gave Ad26.COV2.S intramuscularly, either once or twice 56 days apart. Overall study results and limits: Recipients of vaccine and of placebo showed similar breadth of their non-spike TCR repertoires.

Generated by immunoSEQ multiplex PCR, the TCRdb table keeps only in-frame clones and is missing some. The table lists approximately 400,000 clones, approximately 84% of them singletons, with about 3.5% in the top ten. Of note for this clone: Its cognate antigen is unknown.

The CDR3 consists of 19 residues. The V end was cut by 3 bases, the J end by 0 bases, with 21 bases between. Germline loops: CDR1 LNHNV, CDR2 YYDKDF (reference sequence). Treatment in this sample: 15 to 20 received Ad26.COV2.S at low or high dose, single or two shots; about five received placebo; per-sample allocation not given. Vaccine and placebo recipients were sampled on day 63 after the first injection. The sequencing used peripheral blood, collected in a trial of Ad26.COV2.S vaccine versus placebo. The receptor was isolated from a person aged 18 to 65 who received the Ad26.COV2.S COVID-19 vaccine or a placebo. J is TRBJ1-3 and V is TRBV15; tentative D call: TRBD1 (5 bases). Here the CDR3 reads CATSRYPHGAPLSGNTIYF. In nucleotides, the CDR3 is TGTGCCACCAGCAGGTACCCCCACGGGGCACCGCTCTCTGGAAACACCATATATTTT.